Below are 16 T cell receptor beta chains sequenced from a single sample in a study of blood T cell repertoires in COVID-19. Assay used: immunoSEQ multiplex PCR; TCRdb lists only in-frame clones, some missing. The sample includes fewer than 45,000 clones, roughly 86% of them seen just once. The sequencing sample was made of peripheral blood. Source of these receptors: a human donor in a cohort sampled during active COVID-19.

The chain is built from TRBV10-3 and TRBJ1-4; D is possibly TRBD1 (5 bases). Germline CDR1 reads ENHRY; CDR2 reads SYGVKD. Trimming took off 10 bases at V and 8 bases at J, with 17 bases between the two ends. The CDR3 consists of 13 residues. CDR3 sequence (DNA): TGTGCCAGCCAGGGTTCAGCTGGGGAAAAACTGTTTTTT. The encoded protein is CASQGSAGEKLFF.

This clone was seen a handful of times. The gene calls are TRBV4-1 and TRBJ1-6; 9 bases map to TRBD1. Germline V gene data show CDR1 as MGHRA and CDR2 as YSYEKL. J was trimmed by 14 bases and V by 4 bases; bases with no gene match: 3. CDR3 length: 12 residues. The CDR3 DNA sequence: TGCGCCAGCAGCCTCGGACAGGGGACCCTCCACTTT. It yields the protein CASSLGQGTLHF.

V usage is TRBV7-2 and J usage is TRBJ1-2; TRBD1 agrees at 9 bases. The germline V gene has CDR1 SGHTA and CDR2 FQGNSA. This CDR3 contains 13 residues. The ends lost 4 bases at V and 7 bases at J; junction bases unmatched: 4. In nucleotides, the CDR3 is TGTGCCAGCAGCTCCGGGGACAGGGCTGGCTACACCTTC. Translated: CASSSGDRAGYTF.

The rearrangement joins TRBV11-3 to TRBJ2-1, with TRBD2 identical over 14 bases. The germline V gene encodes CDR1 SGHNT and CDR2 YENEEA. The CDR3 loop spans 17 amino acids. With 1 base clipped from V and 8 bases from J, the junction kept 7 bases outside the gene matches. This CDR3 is CASSLGLAGGPVDEQFF. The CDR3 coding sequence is TGTGCCAGCAGCTTAGGACTAGCGGGGGGGCCGGTCGATGAGCAGTTCTTC.

The CDR3 loop is CATSDIADNTGELFF. The CDR3 nucleotides read TGTGCCACCAGTGACATCGCGGATAACACCGGGGAGCTGTTTTTT. The rearrangement joins TRBV24-1 to TRBJ2-2; no reliable D call. Deletions cut 4 bases from V and 2 bases from J, with 10 bases between. Per the germline V gene, CDR1 is KGHDR and CDR2 is SFDVKD. The CDR3 contains 15 residues.

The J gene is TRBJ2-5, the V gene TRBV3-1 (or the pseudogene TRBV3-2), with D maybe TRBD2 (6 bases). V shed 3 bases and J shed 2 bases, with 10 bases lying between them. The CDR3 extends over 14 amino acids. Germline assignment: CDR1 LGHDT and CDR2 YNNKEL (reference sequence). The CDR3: CASSQGTAQETQYF. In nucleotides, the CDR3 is TGTGCCAGCAGCCAGGGGACTGCACAAGAGACCCAGTACTTC.

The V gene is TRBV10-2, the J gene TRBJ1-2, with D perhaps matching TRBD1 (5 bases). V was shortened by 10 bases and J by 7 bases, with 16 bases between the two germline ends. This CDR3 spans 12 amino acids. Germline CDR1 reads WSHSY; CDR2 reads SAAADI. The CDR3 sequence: CATKNGDSGYTF. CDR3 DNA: TGCGCCACCAAGAACGGGGACTCTGGCTACACCTTC.

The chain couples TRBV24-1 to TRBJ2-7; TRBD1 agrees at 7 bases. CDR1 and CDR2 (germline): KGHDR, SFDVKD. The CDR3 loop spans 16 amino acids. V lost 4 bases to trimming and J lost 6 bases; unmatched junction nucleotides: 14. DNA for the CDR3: TGTGCCACCAGTGACTATACTAAGGTGGCAGGGGGCGAGCAGTACTTC. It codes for CATSDYTKVAGGEQYF.

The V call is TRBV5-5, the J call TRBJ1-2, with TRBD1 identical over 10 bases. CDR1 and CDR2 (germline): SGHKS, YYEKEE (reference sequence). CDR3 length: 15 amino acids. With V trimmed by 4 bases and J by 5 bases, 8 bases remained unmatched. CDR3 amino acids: CASSPMGQGIYGYTF. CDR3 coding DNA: TGTGCCAGCAGCCCTATGGGACAGGGGATATATGGCTACACCTTC.

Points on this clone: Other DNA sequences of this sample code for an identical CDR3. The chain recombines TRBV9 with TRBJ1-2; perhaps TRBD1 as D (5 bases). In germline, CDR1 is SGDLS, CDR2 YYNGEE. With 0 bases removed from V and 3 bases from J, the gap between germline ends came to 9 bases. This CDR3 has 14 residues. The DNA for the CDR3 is TGTGCCAGCAGCGTAGGTAGGGGTGACTATGGCTACACCTTC. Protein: CASSVGRGDYGYTF.

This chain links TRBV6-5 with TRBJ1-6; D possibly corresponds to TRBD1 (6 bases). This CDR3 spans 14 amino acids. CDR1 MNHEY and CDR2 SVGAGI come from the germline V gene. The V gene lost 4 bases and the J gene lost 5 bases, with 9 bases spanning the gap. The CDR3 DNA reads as TGTGCCAGCAGTTCCGGACAGAATAATTCACCCCTCCACTTT. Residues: CASSSGQNNSPLHF.

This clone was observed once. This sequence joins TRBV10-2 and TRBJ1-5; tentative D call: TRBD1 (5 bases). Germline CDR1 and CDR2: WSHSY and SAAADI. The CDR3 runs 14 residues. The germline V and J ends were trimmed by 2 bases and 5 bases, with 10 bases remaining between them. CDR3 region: CASSEQGPDQPQHF. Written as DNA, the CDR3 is TGCGCCAGCAGTGAGCAGGGTCCGGATCAGCCCCAGCATTTT.

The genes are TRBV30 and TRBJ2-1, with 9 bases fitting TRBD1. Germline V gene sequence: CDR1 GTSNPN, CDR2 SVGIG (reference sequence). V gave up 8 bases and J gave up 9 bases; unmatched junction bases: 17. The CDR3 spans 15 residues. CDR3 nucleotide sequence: TGTGCCGCCGTCCGGGACAGGGCACATGAGGGTGAGCAGTTCTTC. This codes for CAAVRDRAHEGEQFF.

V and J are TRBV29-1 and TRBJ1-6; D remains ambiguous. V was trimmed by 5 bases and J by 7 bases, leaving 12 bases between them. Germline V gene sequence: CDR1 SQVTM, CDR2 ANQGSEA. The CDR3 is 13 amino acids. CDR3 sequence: CSVSTTYNSPLHF. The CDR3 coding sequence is TGCAGCGTTTCAACTACGTACAATTCACCCCTCCACTTT.

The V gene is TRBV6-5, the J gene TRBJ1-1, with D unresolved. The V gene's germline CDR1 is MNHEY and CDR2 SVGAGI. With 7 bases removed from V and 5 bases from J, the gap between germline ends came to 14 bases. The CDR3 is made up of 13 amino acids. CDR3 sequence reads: CASTSLGGTEAFF. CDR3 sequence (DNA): TGTGCCAGCACCTCGCTCGGCGGGACTGAAGCTTTCTTT.

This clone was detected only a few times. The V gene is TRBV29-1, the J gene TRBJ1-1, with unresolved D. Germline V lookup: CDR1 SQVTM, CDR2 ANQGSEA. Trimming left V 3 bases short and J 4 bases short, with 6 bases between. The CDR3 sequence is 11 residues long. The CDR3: CSVDRGTEAFF. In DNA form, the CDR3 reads TGCAGCGTTGACCGGGGCACTGAAGCTTTCTTT.